This entry lists 28 T cell receptor beta chains sequenced from one sample in a study of T cells after posttransplantation cyclophosphamide. Libraries were prepared by immunoSEQ multiplex PCR; TCRdb keeps only in-frame clonotypes and omits some of them. The specimen gives tens of thousands of clones without singletons; the ten biggest hold about 4.5%. What was sequenced was PBMCs. The receptors were sampled from a woman aged 50 to 60 in good health and a related stem cell transplant donor.

This clone was counted many times. The chain links TRBV7-9 to TRBJ2-2; 9 positions agree with TRBD2. Unmatched junction bases numbered 0, after V lost 1 base and J lost 0 bases. Germline CDR1 SEHNR, CDR2 FQNEAQ (reference sequence). This CDR3 is built from 16 residues. The CDR3 DNA reads TGTGCCAGCAGCTTAGTAGCGGGGGCGAACACCGGGGAGCTGTTTTTT. It yields the protein CASSLVAGANTGELFF.

This clone was seen repeatedly, ten times or more. The same CDR3 arises from other DNA sequences in this sample as well. The V gene is TRBV6-1, the J gene TRBJ1-5; 7 positions agree with TRBD1. Trimming removed 5 bases from V and 1 base from J; junction bases left unmatched: 5. Germline loops: CDR1 MNHNS, CDR2 SASEGT. The CDR3 sequence is 15 residues long. The CDR3 spells CASSRDSGSNQPQHF. The CDR3 region has the DNA TGTGCCAGCAGTCGGGACAGTGGGAGCAATCAGCCCCAGCATTTT.

This clone was seen many times. V gene TRBV18 combines with J gene TRBJ1-3, with D possibly TRBD1 on 5 matching bases. Trimming removed 5 bases from V and 0 bases from J, with 14 bases in between. The length of the CDR3 is 16 residues. Germline CDR1 reads KGHSH; CDR2 reads LQKENI. CDR3 sequence (DNA): TGTGCCAGCTCAGCCCAGGGCTCAACCTCTGGAAACACCATATATTTT. Protein: CASSAQGSTSGNTIYF.

This clone was picked up a small number of times. A read error may explain this, as a much larger clone is one base away. V gene TRBV7-6 combines with J gene TRBJ2-7; possibly TRBD1 for D (5 bases). The germline V gene encodes CDR1 SGHVS and CDR2 FNYEAQ. The CDR3 extends over 14 amino acids. The V gene lost 5 bases and the J gene lost 0 bases, with 11 bases spanning the gap. The CDR3 spells CASSATRDSYEQYF. DNA of the CDR3: TGTGCCAGCAGCGCAACCAGGGACTCCTACGAGCAGTACTTC.

This clone showed up many times. This chain uses TRBV27 with TRBJ2-6; D gene unclear. This CDR3 has 17 amino acids. Germline V gene lookup returns CDR1 MNHEY and CDR2 SMNVEV (reference sequence). The V end was cut by 1 base, the J end by 1 base, with 11 bases between. The CDR3 is CASSLLYPSSGANVLTF. The CDR3 DNA follows: TGTGCCAGCAGTTTATTATATCCGTCGTCTGGGGCCAACGTCCTGACTTTC. The whole variable domain, filled in from reference TRBV27 and TRBJ2-6, reads EAQVTQNPRYLITVTGKKLTVTCSQNMNHEYMSWYRQDPGLGLRQIYYSMNVEVTDKGDVPEGYKVSRKEKRNFPLILESPSPNQTSLYFCASSLLYPSSGANVLTFGAGSRLTVL.

For this clone: Other DNA sequences in the sample encode the same CDR3. This chain joins TRBV6-5 and TRBJ1-4; D is undetermined. This CDR3 is built from 13 residues. Trimming removed 5 bases from V and 8 bases from J, with 12 bases in between. The germline V gene has CDR1 MNHEY and CDR2 SVGAGI. The DNA for the CDR3 is TGTGCCAGCAGTGAAAGATGGAGCGAAAAACTGTTTTTT. Amino acids: CASSERWSEKLFF.

In its sample, this clone was seen many times. The CDR3 nucleotides read TGTGCCAGCAGCGTAGGGGGACAGTGGAACACCGGGGAGCTGTTTTTT. Its translation: CASSVGGQWNTGELFF. J is TRBJ2-2 and V is TRBV9; TRBD1 agrees at 7 bases. With 0 bases clipped from V and 1 base from J, the junction kept 3 bases outside the gene matches. CDR1 and CDR2 from the germline V gene are SGDLS and YYNGEE. This CDR3 has 16 amino acids. The variable domain in full, completed from reference TRBV9 and TRBJ2-2, reads DSGVTQTPKHLITATGQRVTLRCSPRSGDLSVYWYQQSLDQGLQFLIQYYNGEERAKGNILERFSAQQFPDLHSELNLSSLELGDSALYFCASSVGGQWNTGELFFGEGSRLTVL.

This clone was recorded at least ten times. The genes are TRBV28 and TRBJ1-1; D gene ambiguous. V was cut by 3 bases and J by 5 bases, with 4 bases left in between. The CDR3 spans 11 residues. Germline lookup yields CDR1 MDHEN and CDR2 SYDVKM. This CDR3 reads CASSFSTEAFF. The CDR3 DNA follows: TGTGCCAGCAGTTTCTCGACTGAAGCTTTCTTT. Drawing the rest from reference TRBV28 and TRBJ1-1, the complete variable domain is DVKVTQSSRYLVKRTGEKVFLECVQDMDHENMFWYRQDPGLGLRLIYFSYDVKMKEKGDIPEGYSVSREKKERFSLILESASTNQTSMYLCASSFSTEAFFGQGTRLTVV.

This clone was found many times. V and J are TRBV5-1 and TRBJ2-3, with 7 bases lining up with TRBD1. CDR1 and CDR2 from the germline V gene are SGHRS and YFSETQ. Unmatched junction bases numbered 3, after V lost 0 bases and J lost 5 bases. The CDR3 loop spans 14 amino acids. CDR3 DNA sequence: TGCGCCAGCAGCTTGGGGGGACAGATAGATACGCAGTATTTT. It codes for CASSLGGQIDTQYF. Using reference TRBV5-1 and TRBJ2-3 for the parts outside the CDR3, the full variable domain is KAGVTQTPRYLIKTRGQQVTLSCSPISGHRSVSWYQQTPGQGLQFLFEYFSETQRNKGNFPGRFSGRQFSNSRSEMNVSTLELGDSALYLCASSLGGQIDTQYFGPGTRLTVL.

The chain links TRBV14 to TRBJ2-3, with TRBD2 as a possible D gene (7 bases). V gave up 4 bases and J gave up 4 bases, with 18 bases separating them. The CDR3 has 16 amino acids. Germline V lookup: CDR1 SGHDN, CDR2 FVKESK. The CDR3 DNA reads as TGTGCCAGCAGCCGGGGAGGGGGGGGCCGGGCAGATACGCAGTATTTT. Translating gives CASSRGGGGRADTQYF.

This clone has ten or more counts. The chain joins TRBV18 to TRBJ1-2; 7 nucleotides match TRBD1. The CDR3 runs to 15 residues. The ends lost 3 bases at V and 6 bases at J; junction bases unmatched: 10. Germline V gene sequence: CDR1 KGHSH, CDR2 LQKENI. DNA for the CDR3: TGTGCCAGCTCACCGGGAGTAACAGGGGAGGATGGCTACACCTTC. Protein product: CASSPGVTGEDGYTF.

In its sample, this clone was seen many times. The chain employs TRBV5-1 and TRBJ1-2; D is ambiguous. The CDR3 has 13 amino acids. Germline loops: CDR1 SGHRS, CDR2 YFSETQ. The V and J ends lost 7 bases and 3 bases respectively, with 13 bases between them. CDR3 loop: CASAMMQDYGYTF. CDR3 in DNA: TGCGCCAGCGCAATGATGCAGGACTATGGCTACACCTTC. The complete variable domain, with remaining parts taken from reference TRBV5-1 and TRBJ1-2, reads KAGVTQTPRYLIKTRGQQVTLSCSPISGHRSVSWYQQTPGQGLQFLFEYFSETQRNKGNFPGRFSGRQFSNSRSEMNVSTLELGDSALYLCASAMMQDYGYTFGSGTRLTVV.

This clone was observed at least ten times. The rearrangement joins TRBV6-5 to TRBJ1-1; D call uncertain. V was clipped by 2 bases and J by 10 bases, with 11 bases between them. The germline V gene has CDR1 MNHEY and CDR2 SVGAGI. This CDR3 has 12 amino acids. The chain's CDR3 is CASSYVEGPAFF. The CDR3 coding sequence is TGTGCCAGCAGTTACGTCGAGGGCCCAGCTTTCTTT.

This clone was seen ten or more times. The V call is TRBV7-2, the J call TRBJ2-2; possible D gene TRBD1, 6 bases. V was trimmed by 6 bases and J by 7 bases, leaving 18 bases between them. This CDR3 is 15 amino acids long. The germline V gene has CDR1 SGHTA and CDR2 FQGNSA. CDR3 DNA: TGTGCCAGCAGTATATCGCAGGGGATTGTCGGGGAGCTGTTTTTT. Translation: CASSISQGIVGELFF.

At least ten counts were recorded for this clone. This rearrangement joins TRBV27 to TRBJ1-4; TRBD1 is a possible D gene (5 bases). The CDR3 covers 13 residues. CDR1 is MNHEY and CDR2 is SMNVEV in the germline V gene (reference sequence). The V gene lost 5 bases and the J gene lost 8 bases, with 12 bases spanning the gap. The CDR3 loop reads CASSPGLREKLFF. In nucleotides, the CDR3 is TGTGCCAGCAGTCCAGGGTTAAGAGAAAAACTGTTTTTT.

Ten or more counts support this clone. The CDR3 region is CASSPFSYEQYF. The CDR3 DNA follows: TGTGCCAGCAGCCCTTTCTCCTACGAGCAGTACTTC. This chain uses TRBV14 with TRBJ2-7; D unclear. The length of the CDR3 is 12 residues. Germline CDR1 reads SGHDN; CDR2 reads FVKESK. V was clipped by 4 bases and J by 0 bases, with 4 bases between them.

The table lists this clone with many counts. The rearrangement joins TRBV28 to TRBJ2-7, with TRBD2 matching 7 bases. CDR3 length: 16 residues. The germline V gene has CDR1 MDHEN and CDR2 SYDVKM. Unmatched junction bases numbered 16, after V lost 4 bases and J lost 7 bases. CDR3 nucleotide sequence: TGTGCCAGCAGTTCAGAACTGGGAGGGACCTCGGGGGAGCAGTACTTC. Its protein is CASSSELGGTSGEQYF.

This clone was counted at least ten times. The rearrangement joins TRBV7-8 to TRBJ2-4; D possibly corresponds to TRBD1 (5 bases). V gave up 8 bases and J gave up 3 bases, with 14 bases separating them. This CDR3 has 14 amino acids. Germline V CDR1 and CDR2: SGHVS, FQNEAQ. The CDR3 DNA reads TGTGCCAGCGGGGCCCAGCCGGGCAAAAACATTCAGTACTTC. Translation: CASGAQPGKNIQYF.

At least ten counts were recorded for this clone. The rearrangement uses TRBV30 and TRBJ2-2; the D is unclear. Germline assignment: CDR1 GTSNPN and CDR2 SVGIG (reference sequence). V was pared by 2 bases and J by 5 bases, with 12 bases between. The CDR3 consists of 14 residues. In DNA, the CDR3 is TGTGCCTGGAGTATTCCTCAGATTACCGGGGAGCTGTTTTTT. Translating gives CAWSIPQITGELFF.

This clone was detected ten times or more. The chain has TRBV14 and TRBJ1-1, with 7 bases aligning to TRBD1. The V gene end was trimmed by 6 bases and the J gene end by 1 base; junction bases not matched to a gene: 8. The CDR3 sequence is 15 residues long. From germline, CDR1 is SGHDN and CDR2 FVKESK. In DNA form, the CDR3 reads TGTGCCAGCAGTCCTTGGGCAGGGGGGAACACTGAAGCTTTCTTT. Amino acids: CASSPWAGGNTEAFF.

This clone was counted ten times or more. The gene calls are TRBV11-3 and TRBJ2-7; TRBD1 is a possible D gene (5 bases). CDR1 SGHNT and CDR2 YENEEA come from the germline V gene. V gave up 1 base and J gave up 4 bases, with 11 bases separating them. This CDR3 region has 14 residues. The CDR3 nucleotides read TGTGCCAGCAGCTTAGCCTCTCAGGGATACGAGCAGTACTTC. Its translation: CASSLASQGYEQYF.

The table lists this clone with many counts. The J gene is TRBJ1-2, the V gene TRBV10-3; D gene unclear. CDR3 length equals 14 residues. The V gene's germline CDR1 is ENHRY and CDR2 SYGVKD. Trimming cost V 0 bases and J 4 bases, with 9 bases left between them. CDR3 bases: TGTGCCATCAGTGAGTCAGTCGGGGTCTATGGCTACACCTTC. Translating gives CAISESVGVYGYTF.

This clone was seen many times. The rearrangement joins TRBV5-4 to TRBJ2-1; 9 nucleotides match TRBD2. The germline gives CDR1 SGHNT, CDR2 YYREEE (reference sequence). The CDR3 sequence is 15 residues long. Trimming cost V 4 bases and J 7 bases; bases outside gene matches: 9. The CDR3 nucleotides read TGTGCCAGCAGCCTCCAGGGCGGGGGGGCAAATGAGCAGTTCTTC. Amino acid sequence: CASSLQGGGANEQFF.

The chain couples TRBV16 to TRBJ1-1; a weak D match, TRBD1 (6 bases). Trimming stripped 4 bases from V and 7 bases from J, with 13 bases between. The V gene's germline CDR1 is KGHSY and CDR2 FQNENV. There are 13 residues in the CDR3. The CDR3 DNA is TGTGCCAGCAGCCCGACACAGACAGGTGAAGCTTTCTTT. This sequence encodes CASSPTQTGEAFF.

This clone was seen at least ten times. This chain uses TRBV6-1 with TRBJ1-4; D not resolved. CDR1 is MNHNS, CDR2 SASEGT, per germline. The CDR3 covers 15 residues. V gave up 3 bases and J gave up 0 bases, with 8 bases separating them. The CDR3 DNA reads TGTGCCAGCAGTGATGACACCTCAACTAATGAAAAACTGTTTTTT. It yields the protein CASSDDTSTNEKLFF.

This clone was picked up many times. The genes are TRBV6-4 and TRBJ2-6; TRBD1 is a possible D gene (5 bases). Germline V lookup: CDR1 MRHNA, CDR2 SNTAGT. The CDR3 has 16 residues. Trimming stripped 3 bases from V and 1 base from J, with 10 bases between. CDR3 DNA sequence: TGTGCCAGCAGTGATTCGGACACTTCTGGGGCCAACGTCCTGACTTTC. Protein: CASSDSDTSGANVLTF.

There are many counts of this clone. J is TRBJ2-2 and V is TRBV30; TRBD1 aligns across 9 bases. This CDR3 has 15 residues. Germline loops: CDR1 GTSNPN, CDR2 SVGIG (reference sequence). Unmatched junction bases numbered 6, after V lost 1 base and J lost 6 bases. DNA of the CDR3: TGTGCCTGGAGTGCTCCGGACAGGGGTCCCGGGGAGCTGTTTTTT. It encodes CAWSAPDRGPGELFF.

This clone was counted ten times or more. This chain uses TRBV7-9 with TRBJ1-4; 9 bases are a match to TRBD1. Germline lookup yields CDR1 SEHNR and CDR2 FQNEAQ (reference sequence). The CDR3 is 15 residues long. Trimming cost V 5 bases and J 8 bases; bases outside gene matches: 9. The CDR3 DNA follows: TGTGCCAGCAGCATCGGGACAGGGTATTTGGAAAAACTGTTTTTT. This codes for CASSIGTGYLEKLFF.